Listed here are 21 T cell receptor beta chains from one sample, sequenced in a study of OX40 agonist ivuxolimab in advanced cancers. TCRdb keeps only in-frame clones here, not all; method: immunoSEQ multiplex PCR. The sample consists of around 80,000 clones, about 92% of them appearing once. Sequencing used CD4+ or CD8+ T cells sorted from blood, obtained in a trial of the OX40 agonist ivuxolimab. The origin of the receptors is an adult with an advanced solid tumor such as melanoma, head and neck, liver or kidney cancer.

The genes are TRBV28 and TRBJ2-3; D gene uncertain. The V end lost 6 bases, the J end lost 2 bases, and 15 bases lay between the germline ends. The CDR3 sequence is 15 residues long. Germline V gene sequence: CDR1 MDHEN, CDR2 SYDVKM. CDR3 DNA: TGTGCCAGCAGCCCTCACCTCCTTTACACAGATACGCAGTATTTT. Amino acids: CASSPHLLYTDTQYF.

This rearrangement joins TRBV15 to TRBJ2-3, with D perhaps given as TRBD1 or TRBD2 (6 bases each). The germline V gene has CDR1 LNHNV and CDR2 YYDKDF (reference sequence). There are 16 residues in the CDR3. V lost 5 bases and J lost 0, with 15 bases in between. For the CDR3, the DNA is TGTGCCACCAGCGGAGGGACAACTGTGAGCACAGATACGCAGTATTTT. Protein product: CATSGGTTVSTDTQYF.

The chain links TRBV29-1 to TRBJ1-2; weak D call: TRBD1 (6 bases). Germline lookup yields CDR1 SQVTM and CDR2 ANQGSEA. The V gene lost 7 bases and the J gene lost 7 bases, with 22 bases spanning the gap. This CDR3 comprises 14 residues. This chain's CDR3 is CSGEDGRGGSGYTF. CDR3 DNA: TGCAGCGGTGAGGACGGCAGGGGCGGTAGTGGCTACACCTTC.

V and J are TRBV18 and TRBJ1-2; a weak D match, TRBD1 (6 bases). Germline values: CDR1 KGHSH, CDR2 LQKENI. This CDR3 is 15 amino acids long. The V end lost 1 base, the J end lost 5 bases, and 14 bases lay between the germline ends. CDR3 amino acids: CASSPLIGGGYGYTF. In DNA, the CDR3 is TGTGCCAGCTCACCACTAATAGGGGGAGGATATGGCTACACCTTC.

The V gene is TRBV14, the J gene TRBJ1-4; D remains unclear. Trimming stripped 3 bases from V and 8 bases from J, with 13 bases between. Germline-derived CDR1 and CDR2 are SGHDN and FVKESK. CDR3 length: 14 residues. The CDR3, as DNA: TGTGCCAGCAGCCACATTAACTCGCGGGAAAAACTGTTTTTT. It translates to CASSHINSREKLFF.

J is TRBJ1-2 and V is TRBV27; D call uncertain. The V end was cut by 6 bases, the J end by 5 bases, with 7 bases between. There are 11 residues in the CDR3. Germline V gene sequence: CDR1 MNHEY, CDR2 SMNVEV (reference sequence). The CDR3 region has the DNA TGTGCCAGCAGCCAAGGATATGGCTACACCTTC. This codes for CASSQGYGYTF.

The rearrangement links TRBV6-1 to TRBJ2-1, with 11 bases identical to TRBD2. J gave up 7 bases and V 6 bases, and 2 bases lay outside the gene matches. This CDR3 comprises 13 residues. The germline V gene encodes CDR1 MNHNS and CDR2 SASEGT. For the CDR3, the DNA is TGTGCCAGCAGACTAGCGGGAGAGAATGAGCAGTTCTTC. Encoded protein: CASRLAGENEQFF.

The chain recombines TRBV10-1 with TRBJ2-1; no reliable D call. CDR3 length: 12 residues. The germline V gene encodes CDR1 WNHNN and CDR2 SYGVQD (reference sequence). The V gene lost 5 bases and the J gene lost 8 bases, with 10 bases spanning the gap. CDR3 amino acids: CASSPNFDEQFF. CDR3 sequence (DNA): TGCGCCAGCAGTCCGAATTTCGATGAGCAGTTCTTC.

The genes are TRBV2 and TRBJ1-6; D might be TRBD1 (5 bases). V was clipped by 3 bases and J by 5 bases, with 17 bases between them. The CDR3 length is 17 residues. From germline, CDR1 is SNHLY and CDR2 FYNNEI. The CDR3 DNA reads TGTGCCAGCAGTGAGGGAGGTGGGGGACCGGATAATTCACCCCTCCACTTT. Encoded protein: CASSEGGGGPDNSPLHF. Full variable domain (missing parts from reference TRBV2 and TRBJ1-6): EPEVTQTPSHQVTQMGQEVILRCVPISNHLYFYWYRQILGQKVEFLVSFYNNEISEKSEIFDDQFSVERPDGSNFTLKIRSTKLEDSAMYFCASSEGGGGPDNSPLHFGNGTRLTVT.

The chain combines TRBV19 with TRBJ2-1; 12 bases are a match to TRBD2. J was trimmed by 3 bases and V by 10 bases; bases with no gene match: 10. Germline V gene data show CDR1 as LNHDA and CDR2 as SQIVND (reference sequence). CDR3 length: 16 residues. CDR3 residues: CATSGTSGFDYNEQFF. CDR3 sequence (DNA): TGTGCCACCTCCGGGACTAGCGGGTTCGACTACAATGAGCAGTTCTTC.

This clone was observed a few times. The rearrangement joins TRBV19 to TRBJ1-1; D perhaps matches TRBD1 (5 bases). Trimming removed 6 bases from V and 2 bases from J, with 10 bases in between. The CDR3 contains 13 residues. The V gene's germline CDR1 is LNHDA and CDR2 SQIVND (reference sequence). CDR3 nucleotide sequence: TGTGCCAGTAGAAAAACAGGAAACACTGAAGCTTTCTTT. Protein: CASRKTGNTEAFF.

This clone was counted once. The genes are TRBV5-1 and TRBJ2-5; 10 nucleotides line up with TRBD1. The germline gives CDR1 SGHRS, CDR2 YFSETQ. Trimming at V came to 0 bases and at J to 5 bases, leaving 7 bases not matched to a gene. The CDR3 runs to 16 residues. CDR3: CASSLAGTGAVETQYF. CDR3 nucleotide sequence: TGCGCCAGCAGCTTGGCCGGGACAGGGGCGGTGGAGACCCAGTACTTC. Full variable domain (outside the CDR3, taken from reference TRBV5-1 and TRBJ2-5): KAGVTQTPRYLIKTRGQQVTLSCSPISGHRSVSWYQQTPGQGLQFLFEYFSETQRNKGNFPGRFSGRQFSNSRSEMNVSTLELGDSALYLCASSLAGTGAVETQYFGPGTRLLVL.

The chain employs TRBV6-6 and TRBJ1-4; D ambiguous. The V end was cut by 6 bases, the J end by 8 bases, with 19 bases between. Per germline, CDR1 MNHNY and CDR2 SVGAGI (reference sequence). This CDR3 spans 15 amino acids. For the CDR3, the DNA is TGTGCCAGCAGCGAACCCGCTGGGGTTCGAGAAAAACTGTTTTTT. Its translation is CASSEPAGVREKLFF.

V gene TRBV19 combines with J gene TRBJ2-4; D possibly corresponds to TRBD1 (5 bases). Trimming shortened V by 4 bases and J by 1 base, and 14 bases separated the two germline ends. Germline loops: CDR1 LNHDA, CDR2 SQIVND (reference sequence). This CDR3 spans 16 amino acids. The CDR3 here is CASSSLRASAKNIQYF. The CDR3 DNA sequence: TGTGCCAGTAGTAGCCTCAGGGCATCGGCCAAAAACATTCAGTACTTC.

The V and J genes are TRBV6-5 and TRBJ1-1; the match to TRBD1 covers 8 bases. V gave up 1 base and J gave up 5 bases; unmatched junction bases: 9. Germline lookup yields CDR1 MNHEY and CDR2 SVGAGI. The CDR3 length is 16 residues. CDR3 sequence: CASSYYPGGKSTEAFF. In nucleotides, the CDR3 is TGTGCCAGCAGTTACTACCCAGGGGGCAAGAGTACTGAAGCTTTCTTT.

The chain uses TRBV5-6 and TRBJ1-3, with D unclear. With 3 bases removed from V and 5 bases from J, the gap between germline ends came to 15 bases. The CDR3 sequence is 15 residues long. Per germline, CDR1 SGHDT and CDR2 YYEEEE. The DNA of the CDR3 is TGTGCCAGCAGCTCCCGGCGTCCCCCTCGAAACACCATATATTTT. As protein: CASSSRRPPRNTIYF. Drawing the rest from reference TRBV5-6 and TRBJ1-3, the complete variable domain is DAGVTQSPTHLIKTRGQQVTLRCSPKSGHDTVSWYQQALGQGPQFIFQYYEEEERQRGNFPDRFSGHQFPNYSSELNVNALLLGDSALYLCASSSRRPPRNTIYFGEGSWLTVV.

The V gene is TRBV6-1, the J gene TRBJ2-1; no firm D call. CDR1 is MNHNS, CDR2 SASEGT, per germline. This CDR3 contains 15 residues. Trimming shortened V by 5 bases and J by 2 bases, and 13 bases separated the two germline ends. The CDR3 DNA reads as TGTGCCAGCAGTAGGGCCTACGCCCCCTACAATGAGCAGTTCTTC. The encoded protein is CASSRAYAPYNEQFF.

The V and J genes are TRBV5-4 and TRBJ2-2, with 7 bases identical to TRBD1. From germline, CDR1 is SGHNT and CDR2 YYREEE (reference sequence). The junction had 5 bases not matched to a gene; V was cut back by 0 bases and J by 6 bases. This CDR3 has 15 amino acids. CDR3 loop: CASSLGQGGSGELFF. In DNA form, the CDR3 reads TGTGCCAGCAGCTTGGGACAGGGTGGATCCGGGGAGCTGTTTTTT. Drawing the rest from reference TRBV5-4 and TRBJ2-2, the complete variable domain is ETGVTQSPTHLIKTRGQQVTLRCSSQSGHNTVSWYQQALGQGPQFIFQYYREEENGRGNFPPRFSGLQFPNYSSELNVNALELDDSALYLCASSLGQGGSGELFFGEGSRLTVL.

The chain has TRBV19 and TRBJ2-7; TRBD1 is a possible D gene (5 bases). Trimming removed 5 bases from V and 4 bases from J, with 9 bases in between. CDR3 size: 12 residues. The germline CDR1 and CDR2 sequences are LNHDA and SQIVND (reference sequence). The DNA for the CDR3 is TGTGCCAGTAGTCCACACAGGTACGAGCAGTACTTC. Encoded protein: CASSPHRYEQYF. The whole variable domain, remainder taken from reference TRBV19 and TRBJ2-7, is DGGITQSPKYLFRKEGQNVTLSCEQNLNHDAMYWYRQDPGQGLRLIYYSQIVNDFQKGDIAEGYSVSREKKESFPLTVTSAQKNPTAFYLCASSPHRYEQYFGPGTRLTVT.

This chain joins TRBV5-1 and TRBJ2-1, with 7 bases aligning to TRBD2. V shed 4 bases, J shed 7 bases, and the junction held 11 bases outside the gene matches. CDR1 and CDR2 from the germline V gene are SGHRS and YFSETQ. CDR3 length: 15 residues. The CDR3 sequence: CASSLGPGLGNEQFF. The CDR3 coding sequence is TGCGCCAGCAGCCTCGGACCAGGACTAGGGAATGAGCAGTTCTTC. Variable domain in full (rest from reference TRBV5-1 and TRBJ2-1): KAGVTQTPRYLIKTRGQQVTLSCSPISGHRSVSWYQQTPGQGLQFLFEYFSETQRNKGNFPGRFSGRQFSNSRSEMNVSTLELGDSALYLCASSLGPGLGNEQFFGPGTRLTVL.

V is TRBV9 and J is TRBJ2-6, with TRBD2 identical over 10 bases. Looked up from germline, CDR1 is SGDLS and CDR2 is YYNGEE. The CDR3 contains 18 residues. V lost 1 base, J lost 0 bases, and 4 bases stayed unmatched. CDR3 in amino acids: CASSVISGGPSGANVLTF. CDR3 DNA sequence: TGTGCCAGCAGCGTAATTAGCGGGGGGCCCTCTGGGGCCAACGTCCTGACTTTC.